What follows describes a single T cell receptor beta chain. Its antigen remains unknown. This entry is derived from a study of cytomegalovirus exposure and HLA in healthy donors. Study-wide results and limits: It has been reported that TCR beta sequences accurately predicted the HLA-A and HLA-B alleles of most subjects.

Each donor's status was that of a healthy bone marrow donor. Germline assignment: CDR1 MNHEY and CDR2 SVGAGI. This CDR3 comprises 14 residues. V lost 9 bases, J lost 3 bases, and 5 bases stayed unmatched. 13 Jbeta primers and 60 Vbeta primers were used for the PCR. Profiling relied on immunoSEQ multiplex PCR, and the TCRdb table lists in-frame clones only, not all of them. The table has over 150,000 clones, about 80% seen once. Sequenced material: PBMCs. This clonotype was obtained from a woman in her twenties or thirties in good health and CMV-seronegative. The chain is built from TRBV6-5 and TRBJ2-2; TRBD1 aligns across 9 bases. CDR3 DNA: TGTGCCAGTAGTCGGGACAGGGACACCGGGGAGCTGTTTTTT. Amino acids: CASSRDRDTGELFF.